The 22 T cell receptor beta chains reported below all come from one sample, sequenced in a study of long-term antiretroviral therapy in people with HIV. An immunoSEQ assay, version v3.0, was performed at survey level. Clones were read by immunoSEQ multiplex PCR, and TCRdb kept only the in-frame ones, dropping some. The table shows tens of thousands of clones, with roughly 84% occurring only once. The source material was unsorted PBMCs, sampled 4.8 to 5 years after starting antiretroviral therapy. The receptor set was obtained from a middle-aged man with HIV.

The V and J genes are TRBV6-6 and TRBJ2-3; D is ambiguous. The germline gives CDR1 MNHNY, CDR2 SVGAGI (reference sequence). This CDR3 comprises 14 residues. V was trimmed by 6 bases and J by 0 bases, leaving 10 bases between them. The CDR3 coding sequence is TGTGCCAGCAGCTCATATACTAGCACAGATACGCAGTATTTT. Translating it yields CASSSYTSTDTQYF.

The chain couples TRBV5-6 to TRBJ1-2; 8 nucleotides align to TRBD1. Germline V lookup: CDR1 SGHDT, CDR2 YYEEEE. This CDR3 comprises 15 residues. V trimming: 6 bases; J trimming: 4 bases; junction bases outside the gene matches: 11. The CDR3 loop reads CASISRDRSSYGYTF. In DNA, the CDR3 is TGTGCCAGCATTTCCCGGGACAGGAGCTCCTATGGCTACACCTTC.

This chain connects TRBV7-2 to TRBJ2-2; unclear D gene. V was trimmed by 1 base and J by 4 bases, leaving 10 bases between them. This CDR3 region has 15 residues. The germline V gene encodes CDR1 SGHTA and CDR2 FQGNSA. This CDR3 reads CASSLVGKTTGELFF. CDR3 in DNA: TGTGCCAGCAGCTTAGTAGGGAAGACCACCGGGGAGCTGTTTTTT.

This chain uses TRBV11-2 with TRBJ1-5, with a tentative D call TRBD1 (6 bases). Trimming removed 5 bases from V and 3 bases from J, with 14 bases in between. CDR3 length: 15 residues. CDR1 SGHAT and CDR2 FQNNGV come from the germline V gene. The CDR3 spells CASSETTGYNQPQHF. The CDR3 nucleotides read TGTGCCAGCAGCGAAACGACAGGCTACAATCAGCCCCAGCATTTT.

The chain has TRBV7-9 and TRBJ2-5; possible D gene TRBD1, 5 bases. CDR1 is SEHNR and CDR2 is FQNEAQ in the germline V gene (reference sequence). This CDR3 region has 14 residues. The V end was cut by 5 bases, the J end by 1 base, with 11 bases between. The CDR3: CASSDWTLQETQYF. For the CDR3, the DNA is TGTGCCAGCAGCGATTGGACACTCCAAGAGACCCAGTACTTC.

The chain recombines TRBV9 with TRBJ1-4; no clear D gene. Germline assignment: CDR1 SGDLS and CDR2 YYNGEE. V was pared by 0 bases and J by 4 bases, with 10 bases between. The CDR3 sequence is 15 residues long. CDR3 loop: CASSVGAGFNEKLFF. CDR3 in DNA: TGTGCCAGCAGCGTAGGCGCAGGATTTAATGAAAAACTGTTTTTT. Full variable domain (rest looked up from reference TRBV9 and TRBJ1-4): DSGVTQTPKHLITATGQRVTLRCSPRSGDLSVYWYQQSLDQGLQFLIQYYNGEERAKGNILERFSAQQFPDLHSELNLSSLELGDSALYFCASSVGAGFNEKLFFGSGTQLSVL.

This chain connects TRBV5-4 to TRBJ2-5; tentatively, D is TRBD1 or TRBD2 (5 bases each). V gave up 10 bases and J gave up 4 bases, with 14 bases separating them. Looked up from germline, CDR1 is SGHNT and CDR2 is YYREEE (reference sequence). This CDR3 region has 12 residues. Written as DNA, the CDR3 is TGTGCCGGGGGACGTACCAGAGAGACCCAGTACTTC. It specifies CAGGRTRETQYF.

In DNA form, the CDR3 reads TGTGCCAGCAGCTTAGCTTCGGGCGCAGATACGCAGTATTTT. This translates into CASSLASGADTQYF. J is TRBJ2-3 and V is TRBV7-9; no clear D. Trimming pared 0 bases from V and 4 bases from J, leaving 8 bases between. Germline V CDR1 and CDR2: SEHNR, FQNEAQ (reference sequence). The CDR3 consists of 14 residues. The full variable domain, rest sourced from reference TRBV7-9 and TRBJ2-3, is DTGVSQNPRHKITKRGQNVTFRCDPISEHNRLYWYRQTLGQGPEFLTYFQNEAQLEKSRLLSDRFSAERPKGSFSTLEIQRTEQGDSAMYLCASSLASGADTQYFGPGTRLTVL.

The V and J genes are TRBV6-1 and TRBJ2-6, with 7 bases fitting TRBD1. V was pared by 5 bases and J by 4 bases, with 5 bases of the junction left unmatched. This CDR3 is built from 15 residues. The germline V gene encodes CDR1 MNHNS and CDR2 SASEGT. CDR3 residues: CASSSTGAGANVLTF. The CDR3 DNA sequence: TGTGCCAGCAGTTCTACAGGGGCGGGGGCCAACGTCCTGACTTTC.

The chain links TRBV5-1 to TRBJ2-1; D is uncertain. The CDR3 loop spans 12 amino acids. Trimming shortened V by 6 bases and J by 4 bases, and 8 bases separated the two germline ends. Germline assignment: CDR1 SGHRS and CDR2 YFSETQ. The CDR3 nucleotides are TGCGCCAGCATAGGTTCTTACAATGAGCAGTTCTTC. Translating it yields CASIGSYNEQFF. The complete variable domain, with remaining parts taken from reference TRBV5-1 and TRBJ2-1, reads KAGVTQTPRYLIKTRGQQVTLSCSPISGHRSVSWYQQTPGQGLQFLFEYFSETQRNKGNFPGRFSGRQFSNSRSEMNVSTLELGDSALYLCASIGSYNEQFFGPGTRLTVL.

J is TRBJ2-3 and V is TRBV4-1; 11 nucleotides match TRBD1. Losses at the gene ends were 3 bases for V and 4 bases for J; bases not matched to a gene: 3. CDR3 length: 15 residues. Germline-derived CDR1 and CDR2 are MGHRA and YSYEKL. For the CDR3, the DNA is TGCGCCAGCAGCCACCCGGGACAGGGGGCAGATACGCAGTATTTT. Translated, it gives CASSHPGQGADTQYF.

The V call is TRBV6-6, the J call TRBJ2-1; 9 bases are a match to TRBD2. V trimming: 2 bases; J trimming: 5 bases; junction bases outside the gene matches: 4. The CDR3 length is 15 residues. Germline lookup yields CDR1 MNHNY and CDR2 SVGAGI (reference sequence). This CDR3 is CASSYRAGGNNEQFF. In DNA form, the CDR3 reads TGTGCCAGCAGTTACCGGGCGGGAGGGAACAATGAGCAGTTCTTC.

The gene calls are TRBV7-2 and TRBJ1-2; perhaps TRBD1 as D (6 bases). In germline, CDR1 is SGHTA, CDR2 FQGNSA. This CDR3 is built from 18 residues. Trimming took 3 bases from V and 4 from J, leaving 24 bases between them. Here the CDR3 DNA reads TGTGCCAGCAGCTTCCGACCACCTAGCACAGACAGGTTCTATGGCTACACCTTC. Translated, it gives CASSFRPPSTDRFYGYTF.

CDR3: CIGAGANEKLFF. As DNA, the CDR3 is TGCATCGGGGCAGGGGCCAATGAAAAACTGTTTTTT. The genes are TRBV29-1 and TRBJ1-4; the D gene is possibly TRBD1 (6 bases). This CDR3 comprises 12 residues. Per the germline V gene, CDR1 is SQVTM and CDR2 is ANQGSEA.

V gene TRBV27 combines with J gene TRBJ1-3; 9 nucleotides match TRBD1. CDR1 is MNHEY, CDR2 SMNVEV, per germline (reference sequence). V was pared by 5 bases and J by 2 bases, with 4 bases of the junction left unmatched. The CDR3 covers 15 residues. The CDR3 DNA is TGTGCCAGCAGTACAACAGGGGGCGCTGGAAACACCATATATTTT. It is translated as CASSTTGGAGNTIYF.

The chain combines TRBV5-4 with TRBJ1-1, with D perhaps matching TRBD1 (6 bases). Trimming stripped 0 bases from V and 8 bases from J, with 14 bases between. Germline V gene data show CDR1 as SGHNT and CDR2 as YYREEE (reference sequence). The CDR3 is 14 residues long. Written as DNA, the CDR3 is TGTGCCAGCAGCTTGGAAGTCCCAGGGGTGGAAGCTTTCTTT. This sequence encodes CASSLEVPGVEAFF.

The chain recombines TRBV28 with TRBJ2-1; D not certain. Germline V gives CDR1 MDHEN, CDR2 SYDVKM. V dropped 8 bases and J dropped 5 bases, with 7 bases sitting between them. The CDR3 consists of 11 residues. The DNA of the CDR3 is TGTGCCAGCTTAAGCCACAATGAGCAGTTCTTC. Translating it yields CASLSHNEQFF.

The table lists this clone with a count of one. The chain is built from TRBV6-6 and TRBJ2-2; D is possibly TRBD2 (6 bases). The germline V gene encodes CDR1 MNHNY and CDR2 SVGAGI (reference sequence). Trimming removed 7 bases at V and 5 bases at J, with 14 bases between. The CDR3 length is 14 residues. Written as DNA, the CDR3 is TGTGCCAGCAAGGGCCGGCGGGGTACCGGGGAGCTGTTTTTT. Its translation is CASKGRRGTGELFF.

The chain has TRBV11-2 and TRBJ1-4, with D unresolved. V was cut by 1 base and J by 0 bases, with 6 bases left in between. The CDR3 loop spans 15 amino acids. Germline V gene sequence: CDR1 SGHAT, CDR2 FQNNGV. The DNA of the CDR3 is TGTGCCAGCAGCTTAGCAGCCGCAACTAATGAAAAACTGTTTTTT. It encodes CASSLAAATNEKLFF.

The chain employs TRBV19 and TRBJ1-5; D is undetermined. V was trimmed by 7 bases and J by 1 base, leaving 11 bases between them. The CDR3 extends over 14 amino acids. Germline-derived CDR1 and CDR2 are LNHDA and SQIVND (reference sequence). The CDR3: CASMGWMSNQPQHF. CDR3 bases: TGTGCCAGTATGGGATGGATGAGCAATCAGCCCCAGCATTTT.

Details on this clone: At one of its ends the junction is not consistent with the germline gene, which may arise from a read error. The CDR3 region is CASSLRTSGDPYNEQFF. Here the CDR3 DNA reads TGTGCTAGCAGCTTAAGAACTAGCGGTGACCCTTACAATGAGCAGTTCTTC. V and J are TRBV7-7 and TRBJ2-1, with TRBD2 matching 8 bases. The CDR3 sequence is 17 residues long. CDR1 SSHAT and CDR2 FNYEAQ come from the germline V gene (reference sequence). The full variable domain, in which reference TRBV7-7 and TRBJ2-1 provide the parts outside the CDR3, is GAGVSQSPRYKVTKRGQDVTLRCDPISSHATLYWYQQALGQGPEFLTYFNYEAQPDKSGLPSDRFSAERPEGSISTLTIQRTEQRDSAMYRCASSLRTSGDPYNEQFFGPGTRLTVL.

This chain links TRBV7-6 with TRBJ2-7; tentative D call: TRBD1 (6 bases). CDR1 is SGHVS, CDR2 FNYEAQ, per germline. The CDR3 is 14 residues long. Trimming removed 4 bases at V and 2 bases at J, with 12 bases between. The CDR3 DNA reads as TGTGCCAGCAGCTGGGGGCCGGGCACCTACGAGCAGTACTTC. Amino acid sequence: CASSWGPGTYEQYF. The full variable domain, in which reference TRBV7-6 and TRBJ2-7 provide the parts outside the CDR3, is GAGVSQSPRYKVTKRGQDVALRCDPISGHVSLYWYRQALGQGPEFLTYFNYEAQQDKSGLPNDRFSAERPEGSISTLTIQRTEQRDSAMYRCASSWGPGTYEQYFGPGTRLTVT.